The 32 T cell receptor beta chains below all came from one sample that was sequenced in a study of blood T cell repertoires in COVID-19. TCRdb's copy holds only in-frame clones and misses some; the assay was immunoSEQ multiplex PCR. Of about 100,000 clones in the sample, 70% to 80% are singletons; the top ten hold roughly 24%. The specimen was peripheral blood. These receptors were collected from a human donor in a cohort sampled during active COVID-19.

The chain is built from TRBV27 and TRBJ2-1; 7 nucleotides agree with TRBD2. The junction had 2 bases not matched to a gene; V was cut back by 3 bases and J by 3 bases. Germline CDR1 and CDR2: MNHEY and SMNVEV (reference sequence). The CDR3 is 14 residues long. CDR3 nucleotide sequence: TGTGCCAGCAGTTTTCTAGCGGACTACAATGAGCAGTTCTTC. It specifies CASSFLADYNEQFF.

This chain's CDR3 is CASSFRAGDGNTIYF. The CDR3, as DNA: TGTGCCAGCAGTTTCCGGGCAGGGGACGGAAACACCATATATTTT. The chain couples TRBV28 to TRBJ1-3; maybe TRBD1 (6 bases). Per germline, CDR1 MDHEN and CDR2 SYDVKM. The CDR3 is 15 amino acids. Trimming stripped 3 bases from V and 4 bases from J, with 13 bases between.

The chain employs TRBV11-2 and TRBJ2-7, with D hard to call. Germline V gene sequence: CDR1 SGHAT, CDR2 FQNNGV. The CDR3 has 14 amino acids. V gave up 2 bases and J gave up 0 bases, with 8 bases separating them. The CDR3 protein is CASSLNPVSYEQYF. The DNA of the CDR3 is TGTGCCAGCAGCTTAAATCCTGTCTCCTACGAGCAGTACTTC.

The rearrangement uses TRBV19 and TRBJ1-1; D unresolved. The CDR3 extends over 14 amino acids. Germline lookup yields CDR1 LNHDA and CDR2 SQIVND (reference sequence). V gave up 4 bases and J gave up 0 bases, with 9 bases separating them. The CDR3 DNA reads TGTGCCAGTAGTACGAGACTAATGAACACTGAAGCTTTCTTT. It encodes CASSTRLMNTEAFF.

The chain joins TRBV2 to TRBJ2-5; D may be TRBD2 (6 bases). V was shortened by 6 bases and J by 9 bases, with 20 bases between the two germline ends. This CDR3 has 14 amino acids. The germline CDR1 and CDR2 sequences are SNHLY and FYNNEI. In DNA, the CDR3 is TGTGCCAGCAGGGAGGGGACCACCCCCTCCTCCCAGTACTTC. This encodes CASREGTTPSSQYF.

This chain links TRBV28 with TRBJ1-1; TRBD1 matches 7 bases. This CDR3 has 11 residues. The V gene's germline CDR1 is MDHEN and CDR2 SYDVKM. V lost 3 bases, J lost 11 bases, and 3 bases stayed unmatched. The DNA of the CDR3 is TGTGCCAGCAGTTTGCAGGGGGTGGCTTTCTTT. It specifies CASSLQGVAFF.

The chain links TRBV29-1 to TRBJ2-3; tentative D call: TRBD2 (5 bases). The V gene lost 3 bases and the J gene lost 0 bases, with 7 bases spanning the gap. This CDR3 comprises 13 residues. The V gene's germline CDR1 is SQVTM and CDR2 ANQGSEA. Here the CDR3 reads CSVDGGSTDTQYF. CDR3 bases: TGCAGCGTTGACGGCGGGAGCACAGATACGCAGTATTTT.

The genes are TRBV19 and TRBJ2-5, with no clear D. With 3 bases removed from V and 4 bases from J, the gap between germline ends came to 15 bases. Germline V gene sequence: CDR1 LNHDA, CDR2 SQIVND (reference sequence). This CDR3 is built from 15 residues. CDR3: CASSIANEAGETQYF. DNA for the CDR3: TGTGCCAGTAGTATCGCGAATGAGGCTGGAGAGACCCAGTACTTC.

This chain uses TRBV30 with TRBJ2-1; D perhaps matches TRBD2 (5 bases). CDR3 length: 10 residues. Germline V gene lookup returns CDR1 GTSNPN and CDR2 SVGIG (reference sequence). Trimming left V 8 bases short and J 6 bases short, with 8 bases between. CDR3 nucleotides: TGTGCCCTGGAGGTCAATGAGCAGTTCTTC. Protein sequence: CALEVNEQFF. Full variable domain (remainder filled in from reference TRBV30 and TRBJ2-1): SQTIHQWPATLVQPVGSPLSLECTVEGTSNPNLYWYRQAAGRGLQLLFYSVGIGQISSEVPQNLSASRPQDRQFILSSKKLLLSDSGFYLCALEVNEQFFGPGTRLTVL.

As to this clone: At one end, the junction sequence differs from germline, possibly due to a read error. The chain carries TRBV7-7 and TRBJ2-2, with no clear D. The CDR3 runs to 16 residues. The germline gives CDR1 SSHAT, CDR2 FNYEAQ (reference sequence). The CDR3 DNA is TGTGCTAGCAGCTTAGAGCCTGCTGGGAACACCGGGGAGCTGTTTTTT. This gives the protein CASSLEPAGNTGELFF.

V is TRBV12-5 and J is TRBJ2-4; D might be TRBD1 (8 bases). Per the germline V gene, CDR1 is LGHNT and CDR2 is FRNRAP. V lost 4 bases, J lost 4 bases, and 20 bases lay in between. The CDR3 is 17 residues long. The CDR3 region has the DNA TGTGCTAGTGGTTCCCGGACAGGGAGGGGCCAGAAAAACATTCAGTACTTC. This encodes CASGSRTGRGQKNIQYF.

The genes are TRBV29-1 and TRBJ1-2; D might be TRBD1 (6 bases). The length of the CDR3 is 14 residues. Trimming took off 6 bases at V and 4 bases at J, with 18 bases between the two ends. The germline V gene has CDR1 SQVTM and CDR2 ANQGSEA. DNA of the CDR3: TGCAGCGTCCCCCCGGGGGGACACAGCTATGGCTACACCTTC. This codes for CSVPPGGHSYGYTF.

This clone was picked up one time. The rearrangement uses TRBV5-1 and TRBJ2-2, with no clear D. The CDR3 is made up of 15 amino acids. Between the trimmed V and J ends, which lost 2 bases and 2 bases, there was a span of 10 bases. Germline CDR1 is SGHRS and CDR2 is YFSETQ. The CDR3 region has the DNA TGCGCCAGCAGCTTAGACTCAAGAAACACCGGGGAGCTGTTTTTT. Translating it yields CASSLDSRNTGELFF.

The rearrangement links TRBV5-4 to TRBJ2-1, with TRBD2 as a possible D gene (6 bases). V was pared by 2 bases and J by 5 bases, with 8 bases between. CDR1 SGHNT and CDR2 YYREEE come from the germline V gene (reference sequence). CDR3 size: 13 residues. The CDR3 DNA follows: TGTGCCAGCAGCTTAGCGGGCCACAATGAGCAGTTCTTC. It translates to CASSLAGHNEQFF.

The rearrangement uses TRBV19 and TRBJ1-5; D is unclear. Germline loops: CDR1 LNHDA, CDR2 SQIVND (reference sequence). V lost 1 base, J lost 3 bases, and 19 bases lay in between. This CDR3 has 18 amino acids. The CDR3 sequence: CASSIGFAGSQDNQPQHF. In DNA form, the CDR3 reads TGTGCCAGTAGTATAGGGTTCGCAGGCTCCCAGGACAATCAGCCCCAGCATTTT.

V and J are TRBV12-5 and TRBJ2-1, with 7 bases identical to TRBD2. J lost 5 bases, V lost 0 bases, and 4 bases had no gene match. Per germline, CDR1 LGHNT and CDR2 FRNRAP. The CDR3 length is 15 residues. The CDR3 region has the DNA TGTGCTAGTGGTTTGGTGTTAGCGGGCAACAATGAGCAGTTCTTC. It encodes CASGLVLAGNNEQFF.

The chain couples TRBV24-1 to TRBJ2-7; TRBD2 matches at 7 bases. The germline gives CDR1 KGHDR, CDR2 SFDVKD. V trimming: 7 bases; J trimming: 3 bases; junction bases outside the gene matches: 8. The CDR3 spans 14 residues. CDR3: CATSPGGVSYEQYF. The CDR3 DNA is TGTGCCACCAGCCCTGGGGGGGTAAGCTACGAGCAGTACTTC.

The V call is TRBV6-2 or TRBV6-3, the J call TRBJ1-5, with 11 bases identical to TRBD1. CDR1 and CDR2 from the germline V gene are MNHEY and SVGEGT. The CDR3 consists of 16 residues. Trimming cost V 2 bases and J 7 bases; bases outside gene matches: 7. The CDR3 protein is CASSYPRDRGEQPQHF. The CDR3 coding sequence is TGTGCCAGCAGTTACCCCCGGGACAGGGGGGAACAGCCCCAGCATTTT.

The CDR3 DNA reads as TGTGCCAGCAGTGATACACAGGGGTCAGATACGCAGTATTTT. Its protein is CASSDTQGSDTQYF. The V gene is TRBV25-1, the J gene TRBJ2-3; 7 nucleotides align to TRBD1. The trim removed 3 bases at V and 4 bases at J, leaving 4 bases unmatched. CDR1 and CDR2 (germline): MGHDK, SYGVNS. The CDR3 loop spans 14 amino acids.

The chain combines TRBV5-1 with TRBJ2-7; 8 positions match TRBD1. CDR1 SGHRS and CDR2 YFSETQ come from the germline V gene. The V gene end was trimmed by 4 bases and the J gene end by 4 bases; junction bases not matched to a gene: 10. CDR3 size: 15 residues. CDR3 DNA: TGCGCCAGCAGCCCTCGACAGGGGTCGGGTTACGAGCAGTACTTC. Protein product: CASSPRQGSGYEQYF.

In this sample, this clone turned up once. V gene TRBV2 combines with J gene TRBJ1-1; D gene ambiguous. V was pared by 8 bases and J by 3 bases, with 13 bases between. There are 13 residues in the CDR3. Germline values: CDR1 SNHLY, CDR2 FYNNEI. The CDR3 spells CASDYSGDTEAFF. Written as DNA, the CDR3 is TGTGCCAGCGACTACAGTGGGGACACTGAAGCTTTCTTT.

The CDR3 loop reads CATSRFGHGNTEAFF. CDR3 nucleotides: TGTGCCACCAGCAGATTTGGACACGGGAACACTGAAGCTTTCTTT. The chain employs TRBV15 and TRBJ1-1; weak D call: TRBD1 (5 bases). This CDR3 spans 15 amino acids. Germline V lookup: CDR1 LNHNV, CDR2 YYDKDF (reference sequence). Trimming took off 2 bases at V and 1 base at J, with 11 bases between the two ends.

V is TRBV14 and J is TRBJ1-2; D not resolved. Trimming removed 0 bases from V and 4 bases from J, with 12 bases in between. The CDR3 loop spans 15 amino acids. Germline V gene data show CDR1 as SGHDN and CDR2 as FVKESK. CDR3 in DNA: TGTGCCAGCAGCCAAGACGCGGGCGGCATCTATGGCTACACCTTC. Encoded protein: CASSQDAGGIYGYTF. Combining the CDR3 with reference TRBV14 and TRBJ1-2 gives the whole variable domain EAGVTQFPSHSVIEKGQTVTLRCDPISGHDNLYWYRRVMGKEIKFLLHFVKESKQDESGMPNNRFLAERTGGTYSTLKVQPAELEDSGVYFCASSQDAGGIYGYTFGSGTRLTVV.

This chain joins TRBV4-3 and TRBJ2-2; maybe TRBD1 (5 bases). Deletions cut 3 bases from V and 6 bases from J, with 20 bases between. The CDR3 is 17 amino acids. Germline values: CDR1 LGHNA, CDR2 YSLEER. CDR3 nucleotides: TGCGCCAGCAGCCACCCCCTGGGCAGGGTAACGGCCGGGGAGCTGTTTTTT. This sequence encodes CASSHPLGRVTAGELFF.

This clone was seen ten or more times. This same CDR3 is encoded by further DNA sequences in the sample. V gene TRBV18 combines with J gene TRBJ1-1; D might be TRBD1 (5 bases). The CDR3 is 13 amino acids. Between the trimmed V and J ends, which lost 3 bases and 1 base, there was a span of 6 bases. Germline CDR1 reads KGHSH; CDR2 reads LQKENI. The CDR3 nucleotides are TGTGCCAGCTCACCTCAGGGGAACACTGAAGCTTTCTTT. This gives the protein CASSPQGNTEAFF.

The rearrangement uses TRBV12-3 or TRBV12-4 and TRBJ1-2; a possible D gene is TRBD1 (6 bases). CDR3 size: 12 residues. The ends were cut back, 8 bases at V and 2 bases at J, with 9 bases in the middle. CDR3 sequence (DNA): TGTGCCAGCGGGGGCCCCAACTATGGCTACACCTTC. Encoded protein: CASGGPNYGYTF.

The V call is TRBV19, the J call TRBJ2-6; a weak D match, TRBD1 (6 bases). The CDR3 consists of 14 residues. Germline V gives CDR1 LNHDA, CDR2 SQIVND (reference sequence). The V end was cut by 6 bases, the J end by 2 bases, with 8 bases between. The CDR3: CASRQGAGANVLTF. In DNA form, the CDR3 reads TGTGCCAGTAGACAGGGTGCTGGGGCCAACGTCCTGACTTTC.

DNA for the CDR3: TGTGCCAGCTCACCCGGACAGGGGGAGGAAAAACTGTTTTTT. It yields the protein CASSPGQGEEKLFF. The genes are TRBV18 and TRBJ1-4; TRBD1 agrees at 10 bases. J gave up 8 bases and V 3 bases, and 3 bases lay outside the gene matches. This CDR3 region has 14 residues. Germline V gives CDR1 KGHSH, CDR2 LQKENI.

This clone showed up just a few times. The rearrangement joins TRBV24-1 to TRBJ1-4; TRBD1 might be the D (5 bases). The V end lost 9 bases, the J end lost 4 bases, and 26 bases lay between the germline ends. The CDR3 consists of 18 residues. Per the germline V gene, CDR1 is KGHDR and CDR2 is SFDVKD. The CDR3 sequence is CATETRLRGYHGNEKLFF. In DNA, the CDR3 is TGTGCCACCGAAACCCGACTTAGGGGATACCACGGTAATGAAAAACTGTTTTTT.

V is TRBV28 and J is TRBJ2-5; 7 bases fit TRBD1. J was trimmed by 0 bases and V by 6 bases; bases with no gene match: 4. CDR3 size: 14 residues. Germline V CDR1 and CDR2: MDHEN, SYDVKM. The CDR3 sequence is CASRVTGHQETQYF. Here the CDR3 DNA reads TGTGCCAGCAGGGTGACAGGGCACCAAGAGACCCAGTACTTC.

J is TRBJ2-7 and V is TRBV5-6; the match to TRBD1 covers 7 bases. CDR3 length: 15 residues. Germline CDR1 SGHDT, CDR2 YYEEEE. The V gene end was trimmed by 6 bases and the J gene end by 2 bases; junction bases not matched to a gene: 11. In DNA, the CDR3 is TGTGCCAGCACCGGACAGGACGGTCGAACCTACGAGCAGTACTTC. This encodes CASTGQDGRTYEQYF.

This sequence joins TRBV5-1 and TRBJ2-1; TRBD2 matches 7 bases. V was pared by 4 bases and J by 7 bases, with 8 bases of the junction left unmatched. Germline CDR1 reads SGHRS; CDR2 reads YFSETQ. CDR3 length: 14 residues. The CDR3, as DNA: TGCGCCAGCAGCGAGGCCCCCGGGGGGAATGAGCAGTTCTTC. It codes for CASSEAPGGNEQFF.